This paragraph covers one TCR beta chain sequence. What it recognizes is unknown. V lost 7 bases to trimming and J lost 9 bases, with 18 bases between them. The CDR3 consists of 13 residues. The germline CDR1 and CDR2 sequences are MNHEY and SVGAGI. Some clones are missing from TCRdb's copy, which holds only in-frame ones; the method was immunoSEQ multiplex PCR. This table holds about 62,000 clones, 84% found once. This entry is derived from a study of OX40 agonist ivuxolimab in advanced cancers. About the research overall: It was ivuxolimab, an agonistic anti-OX40 (CD134) antibody, that patients were treated with. Points from the study as a whole: Fewer expanded clones were found on average in CD4+ than in CD8+ T cells. Clonal expansion was seen in CD4+ and CD8+ blood T cells by week 6 at 0.1 to 3.0 mg/kg.

This TCR came from an adult with an advanced solid tumor such as melanoma, head and neck, liver or kidney cancer. V gene TRBV6-5 combines with J gene TRBJ1-1; tentatively, D is TRBD1 (6 bases). The starting material was CD4+ or CD8+ T cells sorted from blood, obtained in a trial of the OX40 agonist ivuxolimab. CDR3 DNA sequence: TGTGCCAGCACCAAAGAGCCCACAGGGAAAGCTTTCTTT. Protein: CASTKEPTGKAFF.